This is a list of T cell receptor beta chains from one sample in a study of post-analysis software for immune sequencing data. TCRdb recomputed calls from the PCR reads with MiXCR, one row per CDR3 protein. The data contain approximately 260,000 distinct CDR3 sequences, about 40% of them seen just once; the ten biggest clones take up around 5%. Specimen: blood. All receptors come from a girl aged 10-17 years with multiple sclerosis. Both conserved end residues are trimmed from each CDR3. The D gene is left open where the match is weak. Only some rows state a clone size, as once, few, many or a class for expanded clones.

V: TRBV15; J: TRBJ2-5; D: -; size: many; length: 10; CDR3: ATSRVGETQY
V: TRBV15; J: TRBJ2-2; D: -; size: few; length: 13; CDR3: ATSEGAVNTGELF
V: TRBV6-6; J: TRBJ2-7; D: -; size: many; length: 10; CDR3: ASSRNIYEQY
V: TRBV5-1; J: TRBJ2-3; D: -; size: many; length: 15; CDR3: ASSFRGSGTSTDTQY
V: TRBV6-4; J: TRBJ2-5; D: -; size: -; length: 15; CDR3: ASSDSTGPGDGETQY
V: TRBV20-1; J: TRBJ1-6; D: -; size: -; length: 12; CDR3: SARTAQVNSPLH
V: TRBV28; J: TRBJ2-1; D: -; size: -; length: 15; CDR3: ASSLFLEGFSYNEQF
V: TRBV19; J: TRBJ2-7; D: TRBD1; size: few; length: 12; CDR3: ATSPGQGSYEQY
V: TRBV27; J: TRBJ2-7; D: -; size: -; length: 11; CDR3: ASGTGASYEQY
V: TRBV12-3/TRBV12-4; J: TRBJ2-3; D: -; size: many; length: 15; CDR3: ASSPRIGVTSTDTQY
V: TRBV2; J: TRBJ2-7; D: -; size: few; length: 12; CDR3: ASSAGFTSYEQY
V: TRBV28; J: -; D: TRBD2; size: -; length: 12; CDR3: ASRASGRGPEQY
V: TRBV20-1; J: TRBJ1-1; D: -; size: -; length: 13; CDR3: SARFTGSVGGQAF
V: TRBV28; J: TRBJ2-2; D: -; size: few; length: 12; CDR3: ASSFTAGTGELF
V: TRBV20-1; J: TRBJ2-5; D: -; size: -; length: 10; CDR3: SAIGSQETQY
V: TRBV14; J: TRBJ1-1; D: -; size: -; length: 13; CDR3: ASSQGSGVGTEAF
V: TRBV12-3/TRBV12-4; J: TRBJ1-5; D: -; size: many; length: 16; CDR3: ASSFPGGGRSGNQPQH
V: TRBV12-3/TRBV12-4; J: TRBJ1-5; D: -; size: many; length: 10; CDR3: ASRQGNQPQH
V: TRBV27; J: TRBJ2-1; D: TRBD2; size: many; length: 13; CDR3: ASTPSGGAINEQF
V: TRBV4-1; J: TRBJ1-4; D: TRBD1; size: many; length: 14; CDR3: ASSQASITGDEKLF
V: TRBV6-1; J: TRBJ2-7; D: -; size: -; length: 10; CDR3: ASNSDGREQY
V: TRBV20-1; J: TRBJ2-2; D: -; size: few; length: 12; CDR3: SALDSRYTGELF
V: TRBV7-6; J: TRBJ2-4; D: TRBD1; size: many; length: 11; CDR3: ASSGDRGDIQY
V: TRBV5-1; J: TRBJ1-5; D: TRBD1; size: -; length: 13; CDR3: ASRPDRGTNQPQH
V: TRBV4-1; J: TRBJ2-5; D: -; size: many; length: 13; CDR3: ASSQEPDRQETQY
V: TRBV7-2; J: TRBJ1-2; D: -; size: many; length: 12; CDR3: ASSFGGKNYGYT
V: TRBV29-1; J: TRBJ1-1; D: -; size: -; length: 12; CDR3: SVGGRRGNTEAF
V: TRBV3-1; J: TRBJ1-5; D: -; size: -; length: 16; CDR3: ASSQNPGEGAGNQPQH
V: TRBV6-6; J: TRBJ1-2; D: TRBD1; size: -; length: 10; CDR3: ASGAGGDGYT
V: TRBV28; J: TRBJ2-4; D: -; size: -; length: 9; CDR3: ASSLLNIQY
V: TRBV7-9; J: TRBJ2-1; D: TRBD2; size: -; length: 16; CDR3: ASSRLTSGNSLGNEQF
V: TRBV5-1; J: TRBJ1-1; D: -; size: -; length: 12; CDR3: ASSDKGVNTEAF
V: TRBV4-1; J: TRBJ1-5; D: -; size: -; length: 15; CDR3: ASSQDGSGGLLGAQH
V: TRBV20-1; J: TRBJ2-3; D: TRBD2; size: few; length: 13; CDR3: RPTPSGGAPDTQY
V: TRBV10-2; J: TRBJ2-2; D: -; size: many; length: 13; CDR3: ASQGAGRSTGELF
V: TRBV4-1; J: TRBJ2-3; D: TRBD2; size: -; length: 14; CDR3: ASSQRTSGYTDTQY
V: TRBV20-1; J: TRBJ2-3; D: TRBD2; size: many; length: 13; CDR3: SAPPASGGADTQY